One T cell receptor (beta chain) is described in this entry. Its antigen remains unknown. The sample is drawn from a study of CD8+CD57+ T cells in acquired aplastic anemia. Study details: Reads per healthy sample averaged about 10.8 million (CD4+) and 11 million to 14 million (CD8+). Findings and caveats of the study: Between patients and controls, CD8+ Simpson's diversity did not vary significantly. Patients and controls shared twenty-nine CD8+ CDR3 sequences, highly expressed in patients.

TCR beta VDJ combinations and CDR3 sequences were profiled from genomic DNA. TCRdb itself ran the reads through MiXCR, one entry per CDR3 protein. The sample lists some 220,000 distinct CDR3 sequences, approximately 35% occurring once. The CDR3 length is 17 residues. CDR1 is SGDLS, CDR2 YYNGEE, per germline. Trimming took off 0 bases at V and 8 bases at J, with 21 bases between the two ends. The chain recombines TRBV9 with TRBJ2-1; D gene uncertain. This receptor was taken from a human donor in good health, serving as a control. The source material was sorted CD4+, CD8+, or CD8+CD57+ T cells (not recorded which) from PBMCs. For the CDR3, the DNA is TGTGCCAGCAGCGTAGGTGTAGACCAAGAGACCCGCGATGAGCAGTTCTTC. Encoded protein: CASSVGVDQETRDEQFF.